Shown below are 25 T cell receptor beta chains from a single sample sequenced in a study of Tregs in tolerant kidney transplant recipients. Profiled with immunoSEQ multiplex PCR; TCRdb holds only in-frame clones, not every one. Its table records about 48,000 clones. The sample consisted of CD4+ T cells from blood, taken before the transplant. The receptors originated from a human donor who received a combined kidney and bone marrow transplant.

Notes on this clone: The read halts 3 residues ahead of the CDR3 end, with the missing end drawn from the germline J gene. This sequence joins TRBV7-8 and TRBJ2-5, with no clear D. Germline V gives CDR1 SGHVS, CDR2 FQNEAQ. Trimming took 2 bases from V and 2 from J, leaving 9 bases between them. The CDR3 has 14 amino acids. The CDR3 DNA, read in part, is TGTGCCAGCAGCTTATTTTCCCTACAAGAGACC. Encoded protein: CASSLFSLQET. The whole CDR3 protein reads CASSLFSLQETQYF. Full variable domain (remainder filled in from reference TRBV7-8 and TRBJ2-5): GAGVSQSPRYKVAKRGQDVALRCDPISGHVSLFWYQQALGQGPEFLTYFQNEAQLDKSGLPSDRFFAERPEGSVSTLKIQRTQQEDSAVYLCASSLFSLQETQYFGPGTRLLVL.

The CDR3 sequence: CASSLRQGQTEAFF. Incomplete CDR3 DNA: TGTGCCAGCAGCTTAAGACAGGGTCAGACTGAA. The chain recombines TRBV7-9 with TRBJ1-1; the match to TRBD1 covers 7 bases. The sequence runs out 3 residues before the end of the CDR3; the remainder is reconstructed from the germline J gene. Germline assignment: CDR1 SEHNR and CDR2 FQNEAQ (reference sequence). There are 14 residues in the CDR3. The junction had 5 bases not matched to a gene; V was cut back by 2 bases and J by 5 bases.

Points on this clone: The missing CDR3 end, 3 residues past where the read stops, is filled in from the germline J gene. The V and J genes are TRBV7-2 and TRBJ2-7; TRBD2 matches 14 bases. The J segment lost 4 bases and the V segment lost 4 bases, leaving 3 bases of the junction unmatched. Per germline, CDR1 SGHTA and CDR2 FQGNSA. The CDR3 contains 15 residues. The covered CDR3 bases are TGTGCCAGCAGCTCGGGACTAGCGGGGGTTTACGAG. Translation: CASSSGLAGVYE. The whole CDR3 is CASSSGLAGVYEQYF.

Regarding this clone: The read comes to an end 3 residues before the CDR3 does, leaving the germline J gene to fill in the end. V gene TRBV20-1 combines with J gene TRBJ2-3; D is unresolved. The germline gives CDR1 DFQATT, CDR2 SNEGSKA (reference sequence). The CDR3 runs to 10 residues. The chain's CDR3 is CSAQVITQYF. The part of the CDR3 DNA that was read is TGCAGTGCCCAGGTTATCACG.

Comments on this clone: The CDR3 end falls 3 residues outside the read, so it is completed with the germline J gene. This chain connects TRBV5-6 to TRBJ1-6; tentatively, D is TRBD1 (5 bases). Trimming left V 0 bases short and J 10 bases short, with 11 bases between. This CDR3 spans 14 amino acids. Germline CDR1 is SGHDT and CDR2 is YYEEEE. The CDR3 region is CASSLAGIESPLHF. CDR3 bases read: TGTGCCAGCAGCTTGGCAGGGATAGAATCACCC.

About this clone: Sequencing ends 3 residues short of the CDR3 end; the germline J gene provides the rest. V usage is TRBV5-1 and J usage is TRBJ1-6, with 7 bases that match TRBD1. V lost 2 bases to trimming and J lost 4 bases; unmatched junction nucleotides: 6. The CDR3 totals 16 residues. The germline gives CDR1 SGHRS, CDR2 YFSETQ. CDR3 sequence reads: CASSLTGARYNSPLHF. Partial CDR3 DNA: TGCGCCAGCAGCTTAACAGGGGCCAGGTATAATTCACCC.

Regarding this clone: The read ends 3 residues shy of where the CDR3 ends; the end is completed using the germline J gene. The chain uses TRBV6-1 and TRBJ1-1, with D possibly TRBD1 on 5 matching bases. With 4 bases removed from V and 4 bases from J, the gap between germline ends came to 10 bases. Germline assignment: CDR1 MNHNS and CDR2 SASEGT. The CDR3 is 13 amino acids. The covered CDR3 bases are TGTGCCAGCAGTGCAGGGTCTCGCACTGAA. Its translation: CASSAGSRTE. In full, the CDR3 reads CASSAGSRTEAFF.

CDR3 DNA, as far as it was read: TGTGCCAGCAGTGGGGGGGCTAGCGGGGGCGATACG. Amino acids: CASSGGASGGDT. In full, the CDR3 is CASSGGASGGDTQYF. The chain couples TRBV6-1 to TRBJ2-3; TRBD2 matches 10 bases. Read coverage stops 3 residues before the CDR3 terminus; the germline J gene supplies the remainder. Germline CDR1 reads MNHNS; CDR2 reads SASEGT. CDR3 size: 15 residues. J lost 6 bases, V lost 4 bases, and 7 bases had no gene match.

In regard to this clone: The observed sequence ends 3 residues before the CDR3 terminus, with the missing tail filled in from the germline J gene. This rearrangement joins TRBV5-6 to TRBJ1-2; 7 nucleotides agree with TRBD1. CDR3 size: 14 residues. V dropped 3 bases and J dropped 2; count of bases not matched to a gene: 4. The germline gives CDR1 SGHDT, CDR2 YYEEEE. The sequenced CDR3 bases are TGTGCCAGCAGCTGGGGGACAGAGAACTATGGC. Translation gives CASSWGTENYG. The entire CDR3 protein is CASSWGTENYGYTF. The variable domain in full, with the rest retrieved from reference TRBV5-6 and TRBJ1-2, is DAGVTQSPTHLIKTRGQQVTLRCSPKSGHDTVSWYQQALGQGPQFIFQYYEEEERQRGNFPDRFSGHQFPNYSSELNVNALLLGDSALYLCASSWGTENYGYTFGSGTRLTVV.

The CDR3 region is CSAGLTSYEQYF. The part of the CDR3 DNA that was read is TGCAGTGCTGGACTGACCTCCTACGAG. The chain carries TRBV20-1 and TRBJ2-7; D perhaps matches TRBD2 (5 bases). The read stops 3 residues short of the end of the CDR3; the missing end is completed from the germline J gene. Germline CDR1 reads DFQATT; CDR2 reads SNEGSKA (reference sequence). Trimming removed 5 bases from V and 0 bases from J, with 8 bases in between. The CDR3 spans 12 residues.

Remarks on this clone: The CDR3 extends 3 residues past the end of the read, so its final part is completed from the germline J gene. The gene calls are TRBV11-2 and TRBJ2-3; 8 positions match TRBD2. The junction had 3 bases not matched to a gene; V was cut back by 4 bases and J by 0 bases. There are 15 residues in the CDR3. Germline assignment: CDR1 SGHAT and CDR2 FQNNGV. The CDR3 bases that were read are TGTGCCAGCAGCTCAAAGCGGGGGAGCACAGATACG. This encodes CASSSKRGSTDT. The full CDR3 is CASSSKRGSTDTQYF.

As to this clone: The CDR3 end is not reached by the read, which stops 3 residues before it; the germline J gene fills it in. The chain has TRBV5-1 and TRBJ1-2; TRBD1 is a possible D gene (5 bases). Germline CDR1 SGHRS, CDR2 YFSETQ. This CDR3 is 14 amino acids long. Deletions cut 9 bases from V and 0 bases from J, with 15 bases between. CDR3 DNA (partial): TGCGCCACGTCGATCGGAGGGGCTAACTATGGC. It is translated as CATSIGGANYG. The entire CDR3 is CATSIGGANYGYTF.

Points on this clone: The CDR3 goes on 3 residues after the read ends, and that part is filled in from the germline J gene. The V and J genes are TRBV6-2 or TRBV6-3 and TRBJ2-2; perhaps TRBD1 as D (5 bases). V lost 6 bases and J 5 bases, leaving 10 bases between the germline ends. This CDR3 is 13 amino acids long. CDR1 and CDR2 from the germline V gene are MNHEY and SVGEGT. The sequenced part of the CDR3 DNA is TGTGCCAGCAGCCCCCAGGGTACCGGGGAG. Encoded protein: CASSPQGTGE. The full CDR3 is CASSPQGTGELFF.

Regarding this clone: The read ends 3 residues shy of where the CDR3 ends; the end is completed using the germline J gene. V is TRBV7-2 and J is TRBJ2-3; no firm D call. The CDR3 length is 13 residues. The ends were cut back, 1 base at V and 5 bases at J, with 7 bases in the middle. Germline V gives CDR1 SGHTA, CDR2 FQGNSA. CDR3 sequence: CASSLEKGDTQYF. The sequenced CDR3 bases are TGTGCCAGCAGCTTAGAAAAGGGAGATACG. Drawing the rest from reference TRBV7-2 and TRBJ2-3, the complete variable domain is GAGVSQSPSNKVTEKGKDVELRCDPISGHTALYWYRQSLGQGLEFLIYFQGNSAPDKSGLPSDRFSAERTGGSVSTLTIQRTQQEDSAVYLCASSLEKGDTQYFGPGTRLTVL.

As for this clone: Mismatch with germline at one junction end may stem from a read error. Read sequence stops 3 residues before the CDR3 end, and the germline J gene provides the missing end. The V call is TRBV2, the J call TRBJ2-1; D possibly corresponds to TRBD1 (5 bases). Germline V gives CDR1 SNHLY, CDR2 FYNNEI. This CDR3 spans 14 amino acids. CDR3 bases read: TGTGCTAGCACGGCAGGGCCCTCCTACAATGAG. It translates to CASTAGPSYNE. The full CDR3 sequence reads CASTAGPSYNEQFF. Full variable domain (remainder filled in from reference TRBV2 and TRBJ2-1): EPEVTQTPSHQVTQMGQEVILRCVPISNHLYFYWYRQILGQKVEFLVSFYNNEISEKSEIFDDQFSVERPDGSNFTLKIRSTKLEDSAMYFCASTAGPSYNEQFFGPGTRLTVL.

Turning to this clone: The read ends 3 residues early relative to the CDR3; the germline J gene fills the gap. The chain uses TRBV5-4 and TRBJ1-2, with 7 bases lining up with TRBD1. Germline CDR1 is SGHNT and CDR2 is YYREEE (reference sequence). This CDR3 region has 13 residues. CDR3 in amino acids: CASSSKGAQTYTF. Incomplete CDR3 DNA: TGTGCCAGCAGCTCCAAGGGGGCGCAGACC.

About this clone itself: Read coverage stops 3 residues before the CDR3 terminus; the germline J gene supplies the remainder. V and J are TRBV7-2 and TRBJ2-5, with 7 bases fitting TRBD1. Germline CDR1 and CDR2: SGHTA and FQGNSA. This CDR3 has 14 amino acids. The junction had 10 bases not matched to a gene; V was cut back by 10 bases and J by 2 bases. CDR3 DNA, as far as it was read: TGTGCCACCAACACAGGGGCCAAGCAAGAGACC. The encoded protein is CATNTGAKQET. The entire CDR3 protein is CATNTGAKQETQYF.

As regards this clone: The sequenced fragment ends 3 residues before the CDR3 boundary, so the rest is inferred from the germline J gene. This chain uses TRBV18 with TRBJ1-2, with TRBD1 identical over 8 bases. Germline CDR1 KGHSH, CDR2 LQKENI. V lost 3 bases, J lost 4 bases, and 7 bases stayed unmatched. The CDR3 loop spans 15 amino acids. The DNA read from the CDR3 is TGTGCCAGCTCACCGGGACAGGCCCAAATCTATGGC. It translates to CASSPGQAQIYG. From start to end, the CDR3 is CASSPGQAQIYGYTF.

Concerning this clone itself: The read stops 3 residues short of the end of the CDR3; the missing end is completed from the germline J gene. The chain is built from TRBV6-2 or TRBV6-3 and TRBJ2-3; 11 bases align to TRBD2. The ends lost 10 bases at V and 0 bases at J; junction bases unmatched: 3. Germline V CDR1 and CDR2: MNHEY, SVGEGT. The CDR3 runs to 14 residues. CDR3 bases read: TGTGCCACCAGACTAGCGGGGAGCACAGATACG. This translates into CATRLAGSTDT. The whole CDR3 protein is CATRLAGSTDTQYF.

Worth noting for this clone: With the read ending 3 residues before the CDR3 end, the germline J gene is used to fill in that end. The chain employs TRBV29-1 and TRBJ1-4; maybe TRBD1 (5 bases). V dropped 7 bases and J dropped 6 bases, with 15 bases sitting between them. From germline, CDR1 is SQVTM and CDR2 ANQGSEA. The CDR3 is made up of 13 amino acids. The sequenced CDR3 bases are TGCAGCGCTAAAGCCGGAGGGGATGAAAAA. This gives the protein CSAKAGGDEK. The entire CDR3 protein reads CSAKAGGDEKLFF.

On this clone itself: The read finishes 3 residues shy of the CDR3 end, and the germline J gene is used to complete it. The chain employs TRBV19 and TRBJ2-1; 11 bases agree with TRBD2. There are 15 residues in the CDR3. Germline V gene lookup returns CDR1 LNHDA and CDR2 SQIVND (reference sequence). V lost 3 bases to trimming and J lost 4 bases; unmatched junction nucleotides: 2. CDR3 residues: CASSISGRGYNEQFF. The sequenced CDR3 bases are TGTGCCAGTAGTATTAGCGGGAGGGGGTACAATGAG.

Notes on this clone: The sequence runs out 3 residues before the end of the CDR3; the remainder is reconstructed from the germline J gene. The genes are TRBV10-1 and TRBJ2-2; 9 bases are a match to TRBD1. This CDR3 region has 15 residues. The trim removed 4 bases at V and 3 bases at J, leaving 3 bases unmatched. The V gene's germline CDR1 is WNHNN and CDR2 SYGVQD (reference sequence). CDR3 DNA (partial): TGCGCCAGCAGTGGGGACAGGGAGGACACCGGGGAG. Protein sequence: CASSGDREDTGE. The CDR3, in full, reads CASSGDREDTGELFF.

For this clone: The CDR3 extends 3 residues past the end of the read, so its final part is completed from the germline J gene. The chain carries TRBV5-1 and TRBJ2-3, with 7 nucleotides matching TRBD1. The CDR3 length is 14 residues. Germline trimming cut 3 bases from V and 3 bases from J; bases unmatched to any gene: 4. Per germline, CDR1 SGHRS and CDR2 YFSETQ. The covered CDR3 bases are TGCGCCAGCAGCTCACGACAGGGAACAGATACG. Translated: CASSSRQGTDT. The full CDR3 is CASSSRQGTDTQYF.

A word on this clone: The CDR3 extends 3 residues past the end of the read, so its final part is completed from the germline J gene. This chain connects TRBV7-8 to TRBJ1-6, with 8 positions matching TRBD1. This CDR3 is built from 17 residues. Germline V gene lookup returns CDR1 SGHVS and CDR2 FQNEAQ. The V segment lost 2 bases and the J segment 9 bases; nucleotides outside the gene matches: 12. The CDR3 protein is CASSLKQGGGPSSPLHF. CDR3 DNA, as far as it was read: TGTGCCAGCAGCTTAAAACAGGGGGGAGGGCCGAGTTCACCC.

As concerns this clone: The sequence runs out 3 residues before the end of the CDR3; the remainder is reconstructed from the germline J gene. This chain links TRBV7-2 with TRBJ1-5; D not certain. The CDR3 runs to 15 residues. In germline, CDR1 is SGHTA, CDR2 FQGNSA. The V gene lost 1 base and the J gene lost 0 bases, with 7 bases spanning the gap. Here the CDR3 reads CASSLGSYSNQPQHF. The CDR3 bases that were read are TGTGCCAGCAGCTTAGGATCCTATAGCAATCAGCCC. Full variable domain (missing parts from reference TRBV7-2 and TRBJ1-5): GAGVSQSPSNKVTEKGKDVELRCDPISGHTALYWYRQSLGQGLEFLIYFQGNSAPDKSGLPSDRFSAERTGGSVSTLTIQRTQQEDSAVYLCASSLGSYSNQPQHFGDGTRLSIL.